These 18 T cell receptor beta chains were sequenced from one sample in a study of vaccination and CD4 T cells after COVID-19. With the Oncomine TCR Beta short-read assay, DNA from cultured CD4+ T cells was sequenced. TCRdb fed the PCR reads into MiXCR, producing one record per CDR3 protein. The sample lists 15,000 to 20,000 distinct CDR3 sequences, approximately 50% occurring once. Treatment: approximately nine-day PBMC culture with coronavirus spike peptide pools or control peptides (ViraFEST assay). Their target antigens are unknown. The sequencing sample was made of cultured CD4+ T cells from blood. The receptors come from a human donor with COVID-19.

The chain employs TRBV2 and TRBJ1-5, with 10 positions matching TRBD1. The CDR3 has 15 residues. The J segment lost 4 bases and the V segment lost 2 bases, leaving 2 bases of the junction unmatched. Per germline, CDR1 SNHLY and CDR2 FYNNEI. The CDR3 DNA reads as TGTGCCAGCAGTGAACTGGACAGGGGGAATCAGCCCCAGCATTTT. This translates into CASSELDRGNQPQHF.

CDR3 residues: CASSLRTGVGYTF. CDR3 nucleotide sequence: TGTGCCAGCAGCCTCCGGACAGGGGTCGGCTACACCTTC. The chain joins TRBV3-1 to TRBJ1-2, with TRBD1 matching over 9 bases. The junction had 5 bases not matched to a gene; V was cut back by 4 bases and J by 8 bases. The CDR3 runs 13 residues. Germline CDR1 and CDR2: LGHDT and YNNKEL (reference sequence). Filled out from reference TRBV3-1 and TRBJ1-2, the complete variable domain reads DTAVSQTPKYLVTQMGNDKSIKCEQNLGHDTMYWYKQDSKKFLKIMFSYNNKELIINETVPNRFSPKSPDKAHLNLHINSLELGDSAVYFCASSLRTGVGYTFGSGTRLTVV.

This clonotype has only a few counts. The genes are TRBV20-1 and TRBJ1-3; 12 positions match TRBD1. The germline gives CDR1 DFQATT, CDR2 SNEGSKA (reference sequence). This CDR3 is built from 14 residues. Losses at the gene ends were 3 bases for V and 6 bases for J; bases not matched to a gene: 3. The DNA for the CDR3 is TGCAGTGCTAGGGGGACAGGGGGCTCAAACACCATATATTTT. Protein product: CSARGTGGSNTIYF.

This rearrangement joins TRBV19 to TRBJ2-3; D is unresolved. The CDR3 consists of 13 residues. Deletions cut 5 bases from V and 2 bases from J, with 8 bases between. Germline loops: CDR1 LNHDA, CDR2 SQIVND (reference sequence). The chain's CDR3 is CASSLRPTDTQYF. In DNA form, the CDR3 reads TGTGCCAGTAGTCTCCGTCCCACAGATACGCAGTATTTT.

V gene TRBV20-1 combines with J gene TRBJ2-5, with 11 bases fitting TRBD2. This CDR3 region has 14 residues. V shed 5 bases, J shed 6 bases, and the junction held 8 bases outside the gene matches. Germline V gives CDR1 DFQATT, CDR2 SNEGSKA (reference sequence). The CDR3 nucleotides read TGCAGTGCTCGGGATAGCGGGGGGGGCCAGACCCAGTACTTC. It specifies CSARDSGGGQTQYF.

The rearrangement joins TRBV27 to TRBJ2-7, with 7 bases aligning to TRBD1. V lost 5 bases, J lost 0 bases, and 7 bases stayed unmatched. This CDR3 spans 15 amino acids. Germline CDR1 is MNHEY and CDR2 is SMNVEV (reference sequence). The CDR3 sequence is CASSTKGASSYEQYF. The CDR3, as DNA: TGTGCCAGCAGTACGAAGGGGGCCTCCTCCTACGAGCAGTACTTC.

The J gene is TRBJ2-2, the V gene TRBV7-2, with D tentatively TRBD2 (5 bases). V was clipped by 5 bases and J by 7 bases, with 11 bases between them. CDR1 and CDR2 from the germline V gene are SGHTA and FQGNSA. The CDR3 sequence is 13 residues long. CDR3 bases: TGTGCCAGCAGCCCGGAGGTGGTCGGGGAGCTGTTTTTT. This sequence encodes CASSPEVVGELFF.

The V gene is TRBV20-1, the J gene TRBJ1-4; D remains unclear. This CDR3 comprises 15 residues. Germline lookup yields CDR1 DFQATT and CDR2 SNEGSKA (reference sequence). The V end was cut by 0 bases, the J end by 6 bases, with 14 bases between. The CDR3 DNA is TGCAGTGCTAGAGATAGACCGAAAGGCGATGAAAAACTGTTTTTT. Amino acid sequence: CSARDRPKGDEKLFF.

The chain has TRBV11-3 and TRBJ1-3; D not certain. The CDR3 runs 12 residues. Trimming took off 3 bases at V and 5 bases at J, with 5 bases between the two ends. Looked up from germline, CDR1 is SGHNT and CDR2 is YENEEA. In DNA form, the CDR3 reads TGTGCCAGCAGCTTTGACCGAAACACCATATATTTT. This encodes CASSFDRNTIYF.

The chain uses TRBV18 and TRBJ1-6, with 9 nucleotides matching TRBD1. V gave up 3 bases and J gave up 13 bases; unmatched junction bases: 4. The CDR3 loop spans 13 amino acids. Germline loops: CDR1 KGHSH, CDR2 LQKENI. CDR3 in DNA: TGTGCCAGCTCACCGGGACAGGGCATCCCCCTCCACTTT. This translates into CASSPGQGIPLHF.

This clonotype was picked up a small number of times. The rearrangement uses TRBV2 and TRBJ2-5, with D possibly being TRBD1 or TRBD2 (5 bases each). Deletions cut 6 bases from V and 4 bases from J, with 21 bases between. CDR3 length: 16 amino acids. Looked up from germline, CDR1 is SNHLY and CDR2 is FYNNEI. The CDR3 reads CASREDGAKVLETQYF. The CDR3 DNA is TGTGCCAGCAGGGAGGACGGGGCGAAGGTGCTAGAGACCCAGTACTTC. The full variable domain, rest sourced from reference TRBV2 and TRBJ2-5, is EPEVTQTPSHQVTQMGQEVILRCVPISNHLYFYWYRQILGQKVEFLVSFYNNEISEKSEIFDDQFSVERPDGSNFTLKIRSTKLEDSAMYFCASREDGAKVLETQYFGPGTRLLVL.

This clonotype has just a few counts. The V call is TRBV24-1, the J call TRBJ2-3; D unclear. V was cut by 3 bases and J by 3 bases, with 9 bases left in between. This CDR3 is 14 amino acids long. Germline CDR1 and CDR2: KGHDR and SFDVKD. The CDR3 sequence: CATSDPGPTDTQYF. The CDR3 DNA follows: TGTGCCACCAGTGATCCGGGCCCAACAGATACGCAGTATTTT.

The chain has TRBV27 and TRBJ1-1, with D possibly TRBD1 on 5 matching bases. V lost 6 bases and J lost 0, with 17 bases in between. This CDR3 is 16 amino acids long. CDR1 MNHEY and CDR2 SMNVEV come from the germline V gene (reference sequence). The CDR3 DNA reads TGTGCCAGCAGCCTCCGGGGAGGGGCCATGAACACTGAAGCTTTCTTT. Its translation is CASSLRGGAMNTEAFF.

The rearrangement links TRBV7-2 to TRBJ2-5; D gene unclear. The CDR3 is made up of 14 amino acids. V shed 1 base and J shed 0 bases, with 6 bases lying between them. Germline loops: CDR1 SGHTA, CDR2 FQGNSA. Here the CDR3 reads CASSLVADQETQYF. The CDR3 DNA follows: TGTGCCAGCAGCTTAGTGGCAGACCAAGAGACCCAGTACTTC.

This clonotype appeared a single time. This chain connects TRBV5-4 to TRBJ2-2; D may be TRBD1 or TRBD2 (6 bases each). Germline-derived CDR1 and CDR2 are SGHNT and YYREEE (reference sequence). V lost 7 bases and J lost 5, with 12 bases in between. The CDR3 extends over 13 amino acids. The CDR3 region is CASGRGRTGELFF. The CDR3 DNA reads as TGTGCCAGCGGCCGGGGGCGGACCGGGGAGCTGTTTTTT.

This clonotype appeared a few times. This sequence joins TRBV19 and TRBJ1-5; 7 bases agree with TRBD1. V lost 8 bases, J lost 2 bases, and 6 bases stayed unmatched. CDR3 size: 14 residues. Germline V lookup: CDR1 LNHDA, CDR2 SQIVND (reference sequence). The CDR3 reads CASRYGTGNQPQHF. The CDR3 nucleotides read TGTGCCAGTCGATATGGGACAGGCAATCAGCCCCAGCATTTT.

The CDR3 loop is CASSQTSGLTDTQYF. The CDR3 nucleotides read TGTGCCAGCAGTCAGACTAGCGGCCTCACAGATACGCAGTATTTT. The chain has TRBV7-2 and TRBJ2-3; 9 bases fit TRBD2. The CDR3 is 15 amino acids. V lost 6 bases and J lost 2; bases outside the gene matches: 6. CDR1 and CDR2 (germline): SGHTA, FQGNSA. Filled out from reference TRBV7-2 and TRBJ2-3, the complete variable domain reads GAGVSQSPSNKVTEKGKDVELRCDPISGHTALYWYRQSLGQGLEFLIYFQGNSAPDKSGLPSDRFSAERTGGSVSTLTIQRTQQEDSAVYLCASSQTSGLTDTQYFGPGTRLTVL.

The chain joins TRBV11-2 to TRBJ2-7; D ambiguous. This CDR3 has 13 residues. Trimming cost V 2 bases and J 4 bases, with 9 bases left between them. Germline values: CDR1 SGHAT, CDR2 FQNNGV. The CDR3 sequence: CASSLHQVYEQYF. Written as DNA, the CDR3 is TGTGCCAGCAGCTTACATCAAGTATACGAGCAGTACTTC.